Listed below are T cell receptor beta chains from one sample, sequenced in a study of blood T cell repertoires in COVID-19. The method was immunoSEQ multiplex PCR; TCRdb's version includes in-frame clones alone and lacks a portion of them. The table includes around 87,000 clones, roughly nine tenths detected once. The specimen was peripheral blood. The receptors come from a middle-aged man with acute or convalescent COVID-19. Each CDR3 is given with its conserved first and last residue. D genes are given only for firm matches. A row's size may be missing; if present it is once, few, many or a size class.

clone_size d_call j_call v_call cdr3_aa cdr3_nt
. . TRBJ2-1 TRBV12-3/TRBV12-4 CASSYGGLGEQFF TGTGCCAGCAGTTACGGGGGGCTGGGTGAGCAGTTCTTC
once . TRBJ1-2 TRBV12-3/TRBV12-4 CASSSLRQYGYTF TGTGCCAGCAGTTCTTTACGACAGTATGGCTACACCTTC
. . TRBJ2-1 TRBV18 CASSPPSQPTYNEQFF TGTGCCAGCTCACCACCGAGTCAACCGACCTACAATGAGCAGTTCTTC
. . TRBJ1-2 TRBV18 CASSPGGMNYGYTF TGTGCCAGCTCACCAGGGGGGATGAACTATGGCTACACCTTC
. TRBD1 TRBJ1-1 TRBV4-1 CASSQDGTGGRNTEAFF TGCGCCAGCAGCCAAGATGGGACAGGGGGTCGGAACACTGAAGCTTTCTTT
. . TRBJ1-1 TRBV9 CATGEGLNTEAFF TGTGCCACAGGGGAGGGTTTGAACACTGAAGCTTTCTTT
few . TRBJ2-5 TRBV7-9 CASSFGPGRDETQYF TGTGCCAGCAGCTTCGGTCCCGGGCGGGACGAGACCCAGTACTTC
. TRBD1 TRBJ2-1 TRBV30 CAWSKGANNEQFF TGTGCCTGGAGTAAGGGGGCGAACAATGAGCAGTTCTTC
. TRBD1 TRBJ1-5 TRBV2 CASQGQGNQPQHF TGTGCCAGCCAAGGACAGGGTAATCAGCCCCAGCATTTT
. . TRBJ1-1 TRBV4-1 CASRGHLKNTEAFF TGCGCCAGCAGGGGACATTTGAAGAACACTGAAGCTTTCTTT
. . TRBJ1-1 TRBV7-9 CASSRAGTSNEAFF TGTGCCAGCAGCCGAGCCGGGACATCGAATGAAGCTTTCTTT
once . TRBJ1-1 TRBV2 CASSVILGAEAFF TGTGCCAGCAGTGTAATTCTCGGTGCTGAAGCTTTCTTT
. . TRBJ2-7 TRBV6-5 CASSYFSGGEQYF TGTGCCAGCAGTTACTTTTCCGGAGGCGAGCAGTACTTC
. . TRBJ1-1 TRBV12-3/TRBV12-4 CASSNRRNTEAFF TGTGCCAGCAGTAATAGAAGGAACACTGAAGCTTTCTTT
. . TRBJ1-2 TRBV30 CAWSKTSDGYTF TGTGCCTGGAGTAAGACAAGTGATGGCTACACCTTC
. . TRBJ1-3 TRBV29-1 CSVEAKGAYGNTIYF TGCAGCGTTGAAGCCAAAGGGGCGTATGGAAACACCATATATTTT
. TRBD1 TRBJ1-2 TRBV6-5 CASTIWDRAIGYTF TGTGCCAGCACCATCTGGGACAGGGCGATCGGCTACACCTTC
. . TRBJ1-2 TRBV29-1 CSVEQNGYTF TGCAGCGTTGAACAGAATGGCTACACCTTC
. TRBD1 TRBJ1-1 TRBV7-2 CASSVRQGYTEAFF TGTGCCAGCAGCGTAAGACAGGGTTACACTGAAGCTTTCTTT
. TRBD1 TRBJ1-3 TRBV2 CASRPGTAGNTIYF TGTGCCAGCAGACCCGGGACAGCTGGAAACACCATATATTTT
. TRBD2 TRBJ2-5 TRBV5-1 CASRVAGGNEQETQYF TGCGCCAGCAGGGTAGCGGGGGGGAACGAACAAGAGACCCAGTACTTC
medium-sized TRBD1 TRBJ1-2 TRBV3-1/TRBV3-2 CASSQAGTGLYYGYTF TGTGCCAGCAGCCAAGCCGGGACAGGGCTATACTATGGCTACACCTTC
. TRBD1 TRBJ1-4 TRBV9 CASSGGTGGVNEKLFF TGTGCCAGCAGCGGGGGGACAGGCGGGGTTAATGAAAAACTGTTTTTT
few TRBD1 TRBJ1-5 TRBV6-5 CAADLQGAVQPQHF TGTGCCGCGGACCTACAGGGGGCTGTTCAGCCCCAGCATTTT
. TRBD1 TRBJ1-6 TRBV10-3 CAISKTGTDNSPLHF TGTGCCATCAGTAAAACCGGGACAGATAATTCACCCCTCCACTTT
. TRBD1 TRBJ1-2 TRBV19 CASSNPGQGPFYGYTF TGTGCCAGTAGCAACCCGGGACAGGGCCCTTTCTATGGCTACACCTTC
once TRBD2 TRBJ2-7 TRBV10-3 CATGGGEQYF TGTGCCACGGGGGGTGGCGAGCAGTACTTC
. . TRBJ1-3 TRBV9 CASSVEGTPLSGNTIYF TGTGCCAGCAGCGTTGAGGGGACTCCGCTCTCTGGAAACACCATATATTTT
. . TRBJ1-3 TRBV5-4 CASSGQNSGNTIYF TGTGCCAGCTCCGGACAGAACTCTGGAAACACCATATATTTT
. . TRBJ2-2 TRBV7-2 CASSFNSGPNTGELFF TGTGCCAGCAGCTTTAACAGCGGCCCGAACACCGGGGAGCTGTTTTTT
. . TRBJ2-3 TRBV4-1 CASSLPMGGVNTDTQYF TGCGCCAGCAGCCTCCCTATGGGCGGGGTTAACACAGATACGCAGTATTTT
. TRBD2 TRBJ2-1 TRBV10-3 CAISGGAGGNEQFF TGTGCCATCAGTGGAGGGGCGGGGGGAAATGAGCAGTTCTTC
. TRBD1 TRBJ1-6 TRBV5-1 CASSPQGAGANSPLHF TGCGCCAGCAGCCCGCAGGGGGCAGGAGCAAATTCACCCCTCCACTTT
. . TRBJ1-2 TRBV30 CAGRGRSYGYTF TGTGCCGGCCGAGGGCGGAGCTATGGCTACACCTTC
. . TRBJ1-1 TRBV11-2 CASSLDRAGPAEAFF TGTGCCAGCAGCTTAGATCGGGCAGGGCCCGCTGAAGCTTTCTTT